A selection of T cell receptor beta chains follows, all from one sample in a study of T-cell reconstitution after alpha-beta-depleted transplantation in children. TCRdb re-called the PCR reads with MiXCR, one entry per CDR3 protein. Here the sample spans about 870,000 distinct CDR3 sequences, roughly 15% being singletons. The sequencing used PBMCs, mostly from graft donor cells, collected 360 days after TCRalphabeta/CD19-depleted stem cell transplant. These receptors all come from a male patient under 18 who had a stem cell transplant for acute lymphoblastic leukemia, so the T cells may come from the graft donor. Each CDR3 is given with its conserved first and last residue. Each record gives: CDR3 protein, CDR3 DNA, V gene, clone size, J gene, D gene. A D gene is named only where the DNA matches it firmly. Expanded clones are given a class, and other clones once, few, many or no size at all.

cdr3_aa: CSARDQVTDTQYF
cdr3_nt: TGCAGTGCTAGAGATCAGGTCACAGATACGCAGTATTTT
v_call: TRBV20-1
clone_size: NA
j_call: TRBJ2-3
d_call: NA

cdr3_aa: CSAEDRDSITDTQYF
cdr3_nt: TGCAGTGCTGAAGACCGGGACTCCATCACAGATACGCAGTATTTT
v_call: TRBV20-1
clone_size: few
j_call: TRBJ2-3
d_call: NA

cdr3_aa: CASRILRGNQPQHF
cdr3_nt: TGTGCCAGCAGAATCCTAAGGGGGAATCAGCCCCAGCATTTT
v_call: TRBV12-3/TRBV12-4
clone_size: NA
j_call: TRBJ1-5
d_call: NA

cdr3_aa: CSAGLAGARTGELFF
cdr3_nt: TGCAGTGCCGGACTAGCGGGAGCTCGCACCGGGGAGCTGTTTTTT
v_call: TRBV20-1
clone_size: NA
j_call: TRBJ2-2
d_call: TRBD2

cdr3_aa: CASSLTRGLETQYF
cdr3_nt: TGTGCCAGCAGTTTGACCAGGGGATTGGAGACCCAGTACTTC
v_call: TRBV12-3/TRBV12-4
clone_size: NA
j_call: TRBJ2-5
d_call: NA

cdr3_aa: CASRAVGLAGDETQYF
cdr3_nt: TGTGCCAGCCGCGCAGTGGGACTAGCGGGAGATGAGACCCAGTACTTC
v_call: TRBV6-2/TRBV6-3
clone_size: many
j_call: TRBJ2-5
d_call: TRBD2

cdr3_aa: CSVVLGNTEAFF
cdr3_nt: TGCAGCGTTGTTCTAGGGAACACTGAAGCTTTCTTT
v_call: TRBV29-1
clone_size: many
j_call: TRBJ1-1
d_call: NA

cdr3_aa: CASRKAGGLADTQYF
cdr3_nt: TGTGCCAGCAGGAAAGCGGGAGGACTCGCAGATACGCAGTATTTT
v_call: TRBV11-2
clone_size: few
j_call: TRBJ2-3
d_call: TRBD2

cdr3_aa: CASSLLQGRNQPQHF
cdr3_nt: TGTGCCAGCAGCTTGCTACAGGGTAGGAATCAGCCCCAGCATTTT
v_call: TRBV7-3
clone_size: few
j_call: TRBJ1-5
d_call: NA

cdr3_aa: CASREILLRTDTQYF
cdr3_nt: TGTGCCAGCAGGGAAATTCTGCTCCGCACAGATACGCAGTATTTT
v_call: TRBV2
clone_size: NA
j_call: TRBJ2-3
d_call: NA

cdr3_aa: CASSIKSYEQYF
cdr3_nt: TGCGCCAGCAGCATTAAGTCCTACGAGCAGTACTTC
v_call: TRBV5-1
clone_size: few
j_call: TRBJ2-7
d_call: NA

cdr3_aa: CASSFRGWLEYEQYF
cdr3_nt: TGTGCCAGCAGTTTTAGGGGCTGGTTGGAGTACGAGCAGTACTTC
v_call: TRBV27
clone_size: NA
j_call: TRBJ2-7
d_call: NA

cdr3_aa: CASSWTGISNQPQHF
cdr3_nt: TGTGCCAGCAGTTGGACAGGCATTAGCAATCAGCCCCAGCATTTT
v_call: TRBV12-3/TRBV12-4
clone_size: NA
j_call: TRBJ1-5
d_call: TRBD1

cdr3_aa: CASIGTGGGAFF
cdr3_nt: TGTGCCAGCATCGGAACAGGGGGGGGGGCTTTCTTT
v_call: TRBV12-3/TRBV12-4
clone_size: NA
j_call: TRBJ1-1
d_call: TRBD1

cdr3_aa: CASSQQLGYNEQFF
cdr3_nt: TGCGCCAGCAGCCAACAACTTGGGTACAATGAGCAGTTCTTC
v_call: TRBV4-1
clone_size: many
j_call: TRBJ2-1
d_call: NA

cdr3_aa: CASSLHVEQYF
cdr3_nt: TGTGCCAGCAGTTTACATGTCGAGCAGTACTTC
v_call: TRBV2
clone_size: NA
j_call: TRBJ2-7
d_call: NA

cdr3_aa: CASSLAWGGGGQETQYF
cdr3_nt: TGTGCCAGCAGTTTAGCGTGGGGGGGAGGCGGACAAGAGACCCAGTACTTC
v_call: TRBV12-3/TRBV12-4
clone_size: NA
j_call: TRBJ2-5
d_call: TRBD2

cdr3_aa: CASSPLDLTGGAYEQYF
cdr3_nt: TGCGCCAGCAGCCCGTTGGACCTCACAGGGGGCGCATACGAGCAGTACTTC
v_call: TRBV4-1
clone_size: NA
j_call: TRBJ2-7
d_call: TRBD1

cdr3_aa: CASSGVTDTQYF
cdr3_nt: TGTGCCAGTTCGGGTGTCACAGATACGCAGTATTTT
v_call: TRBV12-3/TRBV12-4
clone_size: many
j_call: TRBJ2-3
d_call: NA

cdr3_aa: CASKIRGFQPQHF
cdr3_nt: TGTGCCAGCAAGATAAGAGGGTTCCAGCCCCAGCATTTT
v_call: TRBV12-3/TRBV12-4
clone_size: few
j_call: TRBJ1-5
d_call: NA

cdr3_aa: CASSLLTGQGSTQYF
cdr3_nt: TGTGCCAGCAGTTTATTAACAGGGCAAGGGTCGACCCAGTACTTC
v_call: TRBV28
clone_size: NA
j_call: TRBJ2-5
d_call: NA

cdr3_aa: CATSYRDTGELFF
cdr3_nt: TGTGCCACCAGCTATAGGGACACCGGGGAGCTGTTTTTT
v_call: TRBV15
clone_size: few
j_call: TRBJ2-2
d_call: NA

cdr3_aa: CASSLELERSYEQYF
cdr3_nt: TGTGCCAGCAGCTTAGAACTAGAACGTTCCTACGAGCAGTACTTC
v_call: TRBV7-8
clone_size: few
j_call: TRBJ2-7
d_call: NA

cdr3_aa: CASLTSGNYNEQFF
cdr3_nt: TGTGCCAGCCTAACTAGCGGGAACTACAATGAGCAGTTCTTC
v_call: TRBV12-3/TRBV12-4
clone_size: NA
j_call: TRBJ2-1
d_call: TRBD2

cdr3_aa: CASSPASGTRGEQFF
cdr3_nt: TGCGCCAGCAGCCCAGCCAGCGGTACCCGGGGAGAGCAGTTCTTC
v_call: TRBV5-1
clone_size: few
j_call: TRBJ2-1
d_call: NA

cdr3_aa: CASSQNYYEQYF
cdr3_nt: TGTGCCAGCAGCCAAAACTACTACGAGCAGTACTTC
v_call: TRBV7-9
clone_size: NA
j_call: TRBJ2-7
d_call: NA

cdr3_aa: CASSFPPPGQTIRFDYNEQFF
cdr3_nt: TGCGCCAGCAGCTTCCCCCCTCCGGGACAGACAATTCGATTCGATTACAATGAGCAGTTCTTC
v_call: TRBV5-1
clone_size: few
j_call: TRBJ2-1
d_call: TRBD1

cdr3_aa: CASSLKRGSGELFF
cdr3_nt: TGTGCCAGCAGTTTGAAGAGGGGCTCCGGGGAGCTGTTTTTT
v_call: TRBV12-3/TRBV12-4
clone_size: few
j_call: TRBJ2-2
d_call: NA

cdr3_aa: CSVVDRGWGMNTEAFF
cdr3_nt: TGCAGCGTTGTGGACAGGGGGTGGGGGATGAACACTGAAGCTTTCTTT
v_call: TRBV29-1
clone_size: NA
j_call: TRBJ1-1
d_call: TRBD1

cdr3_aa: CASRPLGGLLDGYTF
cdr3_nt: TGCGCCAGCAGACCCCTAGGGGGCTTATTGGATGGCTACACCTTC
v_call: TRBV4-1
clone_size: few
j_call: TRBJ1-2
d_call: TRBD1

cdr3_aa: CSARDQGLPAYNEQFF
cdr3_nt: TGCAGTGCTAGAGATCAAGGACTACCTGCCTACAATGAGCAGTTCTTC
v_call: TRBV20-1
clone_size: NA
j_call: TRBJ2-1
d_call: NA

cdr3_aa: CASSPVRNPTNEKLFF
cdr3_nt: TGTGCCAGCTCACCAGTGCGAAATCCAACTAATGAAAAACTGTTTTTT
v_call: TRBV18
clone_size: NA
j_call: TRBJ1-4
d_call: NA

cdr3_aa: CSARTLPGEQYF
cdr3_nt: TGCAGTGCAAGGACCTTGCCGGGGGAGCAGTACTTC
v_call: TRBV20-1
clone_size: NA
j_call: TRBJ2-7
d_call: NA

cdr3_aa: CASSPPEVGYEQYF
cdr3_nt: TGTGCCAGCTCACCGCCCGAGGTCGGCTACGAGCAGTACTTC
v_call: TRBV18
clone_size: NA
j_call: TRBJ2-7
d_call: NA

cdr3_aa: CASSYPGQGAQGYTF
cdr3_nt: TGTGCCAGCAGCTATCCGGGACAGGGGGCGCAGGGCTACACCTTC
v_call: TRBV7-9
clone_size: few
j_call: TRBJ1-2
d_call: TRBD1

cdr3_aa: CASSFLYGRHNEQFF
cdr3_nt: TGTGCCAGCAGCTTCCTTTACGGACGGCACAATGAGCAGTTCTTC
v_call: TRBV7-9
clone_size: NA
j_call: TRBJ2-1
d_call: NA

cdr3_aa: CSGSVTGELFF
cdr3_nt: TGCAGCGGTAGTGTAACCGGGGAGCTGTTTTTT
v_call: TRBV29-1
clone_size: few
j_call: TRBJ2-2
d_call: NA

cdr3_aa: CASSVATGFVLFHGYTF
cdr3_nt: TGCGCCAGCAGCGTCGCGACAGGGTTCGTCCTTTTCCATGGCTACACCTTC
v_call: TRBV5-1
clone_size: few
j_call: TRBJ1-2
d_call: TRBD1

cdr3_aa: CASRYTSTGELFF
cdr3_nt: TGCGCCAGTCGCTACACTAGCACCGGGGAGCTGTTTTTT
v_call: TRBV5-1
clone_size: few
j_call: TRBJ2-2
d_call: NA

cdr3_aa: CASSLEASGQETQYF
cdr3_nt: TGCGCCAGCAGCTTGGAGGCTAGCGGTCAAGAGACCCAGTACTTC
v_call: TRBV5-1
clone_size: NA
j_call: TRBJ2-5
d_call: TRBD2

cdr3_aa: CASSLTGRMADTQYF
cdr3_nt: TGTGCCAGCAGCCTGACTGGGAGAATGGCAGATACGCAGTATTTT
v_call: TRBV7-3
clone_size: NA
j_call: TRBJ2-3
d_call: NA

cdr3_aa: CASSMGTSGRVQYF
cdr3_nt: TGTGCCAGTAGTATGGGGACTAGCGGGAGAGTTCAGTACTTC
v_call: TRBV19
clone_size: NA
j_call: TRBJ2-4
d_call: TRBD2

cdr3_aa: CASSPYGTSGRGDEQFF
cdr3_nt: TGTGCCAGCAGCCCGTACGGGACTAGCGGGAGGGGCGATGAGCAGTTCTTC
v_call: TRBV11-2
clone_size: NA
j_call: TRBJ2-1
d_call: TRBD2

cdr3_aa: CASSSNRGLQETQYF
cdr3_nt: TGTGCCAGCAGCTCGAACAGGGGGCTCCAAGAGACCCAGTACTTC
v_call: TRBV7-6
clone_size: NA
j_call: TRBJ2-5
d_call: TRBD1

cdr3_aa: CASSAGTLYNEQFF
cdr3_nt: TGTGCCAGCAGCGCGGGGACCCTCTACAATGAGCAGTTCTTC
v_call: TRBV5-6
clone_size: NA
j_call: TRBJ2-1
d_call: NA

cdr3_aa: CASSPLPTGGYSNQPQHF
cdr3_nt: TGTGCCAGCTCACCGCTTCCGACAGGGGGCTATAGCAATCAGCCCCAGCATTTT
v_call: TRBV18
clone_size: few
j_call: TRBJ1-5
d_call: TRBD1

cdr3_aa: CASSLDSYPNTEAFF
cdr3_nt: TGCGCCAGCAGCTTGGACAGCTACCCAAACACTGAAGCTTTCTTT
v_call: TRBV5-1
clone_size: NA
j_call: TRBJ1-1
d_call: NA

cdr3_aa: CAICLGTGGFPPGDEQYF
cdr3_nt: TGTGCCATCTGTTTAGGGACAGGGGGCTTTCCACCAGGGGACGAGCAGTACTTC
v_call: TRBV2
clone_size: NA
j_call: TRBJ2-7
d_call: TRBD1

cdr3_aa: CASSLRDRGPGNTIYF
cdr3_nt: TGTGCCAGCAGCCTCCGGGACAGGGGGCCTGGAAACACCATATATTTT
v_call: TRBV3-1
clone_size: NA
j_call: TRBJ1-3
d_call: TRBD1

cdr3_aa: CASSYRGGTGELFF
cdr3_nt: TGTGCCAGCAGCTACCGAGGGGGAACCGGGGAGCTGTTTTTT
v_call: TRBV7-3
clone_size: many
j_call: TRBJ2-2
d_call: NA

cdr3_aa: CASSPSSRLAENYNEQFF
cdr3_nt: TGTGCCAGCAGCCCTTCATCTAGGCTAGCGGAGAACTACAATGAGCAGTTCTTC
v_call: TRBV12-3/TRBV12-4
clone_size: NA
j_call: TRBJ2-1
d_call: TRBD2

cdr3_aa: CATRGFYNEQFF
cdr3_nt: TGTGCCACCAGAGGATTTTACAATGAGCAGTTCTTC
v_call: TRBV7-9
clone_size: NA
j_call: TRBJ2-1
d_call: NA

cdr3_aa: CASAPLPGHITNQPQHF
cdr3_nt: TGTGCTAGTGCCCCCCTTCCGGGACACATTACCAATCAGCCCCAGCATTTT
v_call: TRBV12-5
clone_size: many
j_call: TRBJ1-5
d_call: NA

cdr3_aa: CSARVGAINQPQHF
cdr3_nt: TGCAGTGCTAGAGTGGGGGCGATCAATCAGCCCCAGCATTTT
v_call: TRBV20-1
clone_size: NA
j_call: TRBJ1-5
d_call: NA

cdr3_aa: CSVEGVTINEQFF
cdr3_nt: TGCAGCGTTGAAGGTGTCACGATCAATGAGCAGTTCTTC
v_call: TRBV29-1
clone_size: few
j_call: TRBJ2-1
d_call: NA

cdr3_aa: CASSLSGTAYEQYF
cdr3_nt: TGTGCCAGCTCACTTTCCGGGACAGCCTACGAGCAGTACTTC
v_call: TRBV18
clone_size: many
j_call: TRBJ2-7
d_call: TRBD1

cdr3_aa: CASSSLRVRETQYF
cdr3_nt: TGTGCCAGCAGTTCGTTAAGGGTTCGAGAGACCCAGTACTTC
v_call: TRBV27
clone_size: few
j_call: TRBJ2-5
d_call: NA

cdr3_aa: CASRTTGVGEAFF
cdr3_nt: TGTGCCAGCAGAACCACAGGGGTGGGTGAAGCTTTCTTT
v_call: TRBV28
clone_size: many
j_call: TRBJ1-1
d_call: TRBD1

cdr3_aa: CASSPLTTRYNEQFF
cdr3_nt: TGTGCCAGCAGCCCCCTTACCACCAGGTACAATGAGCAGTTCTTC
v_call: TRBV11-2
clone_size: few
j_call: TRBJ2-1
d_call: NA